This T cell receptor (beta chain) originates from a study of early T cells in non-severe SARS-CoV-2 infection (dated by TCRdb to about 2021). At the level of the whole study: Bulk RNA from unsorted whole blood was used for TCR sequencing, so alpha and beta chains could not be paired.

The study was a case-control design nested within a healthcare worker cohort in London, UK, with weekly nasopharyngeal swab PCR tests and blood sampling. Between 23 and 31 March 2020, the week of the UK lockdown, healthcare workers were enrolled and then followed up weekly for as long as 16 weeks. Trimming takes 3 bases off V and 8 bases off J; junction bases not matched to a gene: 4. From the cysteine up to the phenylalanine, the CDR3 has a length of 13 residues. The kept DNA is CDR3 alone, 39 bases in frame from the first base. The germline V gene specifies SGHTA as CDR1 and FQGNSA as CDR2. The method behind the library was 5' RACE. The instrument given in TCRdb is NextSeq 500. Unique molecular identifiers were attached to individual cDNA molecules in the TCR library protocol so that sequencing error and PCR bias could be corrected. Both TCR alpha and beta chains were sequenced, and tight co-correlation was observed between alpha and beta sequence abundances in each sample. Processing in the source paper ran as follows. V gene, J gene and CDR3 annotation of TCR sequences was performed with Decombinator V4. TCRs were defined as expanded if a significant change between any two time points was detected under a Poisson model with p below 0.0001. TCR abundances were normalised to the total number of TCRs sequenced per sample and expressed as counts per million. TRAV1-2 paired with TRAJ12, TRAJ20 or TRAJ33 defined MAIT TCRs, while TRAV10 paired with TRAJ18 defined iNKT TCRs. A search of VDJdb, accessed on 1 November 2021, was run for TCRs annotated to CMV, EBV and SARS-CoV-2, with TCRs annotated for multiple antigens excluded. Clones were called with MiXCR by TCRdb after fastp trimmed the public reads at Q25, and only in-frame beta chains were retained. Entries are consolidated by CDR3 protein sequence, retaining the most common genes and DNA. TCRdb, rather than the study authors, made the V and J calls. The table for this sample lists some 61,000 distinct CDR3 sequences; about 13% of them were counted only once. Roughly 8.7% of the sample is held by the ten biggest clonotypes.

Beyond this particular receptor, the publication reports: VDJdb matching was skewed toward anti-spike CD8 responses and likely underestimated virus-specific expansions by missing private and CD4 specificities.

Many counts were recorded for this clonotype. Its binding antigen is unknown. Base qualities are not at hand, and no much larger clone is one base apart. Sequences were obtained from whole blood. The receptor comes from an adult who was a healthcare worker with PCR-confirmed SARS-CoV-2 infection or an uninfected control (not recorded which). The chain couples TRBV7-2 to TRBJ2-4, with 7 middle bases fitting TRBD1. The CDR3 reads CASSLGQRDIQYF. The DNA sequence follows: TGTGCCAGCAGCTTGGGACAGAGGGACATTCAGTACTTC.